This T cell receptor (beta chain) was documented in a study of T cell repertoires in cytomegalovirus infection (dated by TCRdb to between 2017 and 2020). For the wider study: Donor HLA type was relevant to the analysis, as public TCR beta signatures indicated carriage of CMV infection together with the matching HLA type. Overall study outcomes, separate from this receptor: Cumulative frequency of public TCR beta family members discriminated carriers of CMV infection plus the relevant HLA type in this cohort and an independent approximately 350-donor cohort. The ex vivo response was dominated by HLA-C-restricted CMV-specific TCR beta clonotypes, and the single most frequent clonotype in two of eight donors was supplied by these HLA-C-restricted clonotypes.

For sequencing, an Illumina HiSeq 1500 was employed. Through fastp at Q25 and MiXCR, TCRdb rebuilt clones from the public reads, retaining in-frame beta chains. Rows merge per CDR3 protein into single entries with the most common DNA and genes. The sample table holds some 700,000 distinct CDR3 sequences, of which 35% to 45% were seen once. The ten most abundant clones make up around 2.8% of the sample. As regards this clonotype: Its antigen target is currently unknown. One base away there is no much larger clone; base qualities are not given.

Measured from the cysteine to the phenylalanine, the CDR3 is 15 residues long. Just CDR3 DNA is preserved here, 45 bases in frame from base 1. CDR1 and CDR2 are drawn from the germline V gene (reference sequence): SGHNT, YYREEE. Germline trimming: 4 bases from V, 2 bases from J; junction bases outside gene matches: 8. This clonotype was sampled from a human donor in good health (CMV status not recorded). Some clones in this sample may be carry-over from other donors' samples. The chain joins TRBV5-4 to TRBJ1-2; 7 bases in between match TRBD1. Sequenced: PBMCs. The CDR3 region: CASSLQGQINYGYTF. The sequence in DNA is TGTGCCAGCAGCCTACAGGGGCAAATAAACTATGGCTACACCTTC.